This TCR beta chain was sequenced for a study of blood T cell repertoires in COVID-19. Study overall: Sites in the United States, Italy and Spain provided acute and convalescent COVID-19 samples. The cDNA or gDNA used as material had been derived from T cells, B-cell-depleted T cells, or PBMCs.

The CDR3 is 17 amino acids. In the authors' methods: Reference gene primers were amplified, and this amplification served to estimate nucleated cell counts. Measured with immunoSEQ multiplex PCR; TCRdb has only the in-frame clones, and not every one. Clone size and V and J calls were adopted from that table, with D and trimming inferred from the DNA. The data show 27,000 or so clones, about 83% seen once. This receptor was identified in a man between 65 and 79 years old with acute or convalescent COVID-19. The sample comprised peripheral blood. This rearrangement joins TRBV21-1 to TRBJ1-5; the DNA was not used to check the table's D call, TRBD1. TRBV21-1 is assigned pseudogene status. Here the CDR3 reads CASSLRDTRPRNQPQHF. As DNA, the CDR3 is TGTGCCAGCAGCCTCCGGGACACCCGGCCTAGGAATCAGCCCCAGCATTTT.